These 22 T cell receptor beta chains share one sample of origin, sequenced in a study of OX40 agonist ivuxolimab in advanced cancers. TCRdb's copy holds only in-frame clones and misses some; the assay was immunoSEQ multiplex PCR. The sample comprises 57,000 or so clones, roughly 90% of which are singletons, and about 18% rests with the top ten. Source: CD4+ or CD8+ T cells sorted from blood, taken in a trial of the OX40 agonist ivuxolimab. These receptors originate from an adult with an advanced solid tumor such as melanoma, head and neck, liver or kidney cancer.

The table lists this clone with a count of one. The rearrangement uses TRBV19 and TRBJ2-1, with D possibly matching TRBD2 (6 bases). Trimming shortened V by 1 base and J by 3 bases, and 10 bases separated the two germline ends. In germline, CDR1 is LNHDA, CDR2 SQIVND (reference sequence). This CDR3 is 15 amino acids long. In DNA, the CDR3 is TGTGCCAGTAGTATAGTTTCTAGCGTCTACAATGAGCAGTTCTTC. It is translated as CASSIVSSVYNEQFF.

V is TRBV6-1 and J is TRBJ2-2; D tentatively fits TRBD1 or TRBD2 (5 bases each). V lost 4 bases, J lost 3 bases, and 9 bases lay in between. This CDR3 contains 14 residues. CDR1 is MNHNS and CDR2 is SASEGT in the germline V gene. The CDR3 is CASSGGADTGELFF. In DNA, the CDR3 is TGTGCCAGCAGTGGAGGGGCGGACACCGGGGAGCTGTTTTTT.

The chain couples TRBV11-2 to TRBJ2-2; 7 bases map to TRBD1. Germline V lookup: CDR1 SGHAT, CDR2 FQNNGV. This CDR3 contains 16 residues. The J segment lost 7 bases and the V segment lost 2 bases, leaving 10 bases of the junction unmatched. This CDR3 reads CASSLHNRGQGGELFF. The CDR3 nucleotides are TGTGCCAGCAGCTTACACAACAGGGGCCAGGGCGGGGAGCTGTTTTTT.

This clone was counted a single time. The rearrangement links TRBV15 to TRBJ2-7; possibly TRBD1 for D (5 bases). CDR1 is LNHNV and CDR2 is YYDKDF in the germline V gene (reference sequence). The CDR3 totals 15 residues. V dropped 0 bases and J dropped 7 bases, with 16 bases sitting between them. CDR3 DNA sequence: TGTGCCACCAGCAGAGATCAAGGCAGGGTAGAGGAGCAGTACTTC. It specifies CATSRDQGRVEEQYF.

The CDR3 spells CASSQPGLEETQYF. CDR3 coding DNA: TGTGCCAGCAGCCAACCGGGACTTGAAGAGACCCAGTACTTC. The gene calls are TRBV13 and TRBJ2-5; D perhaps matches TRBD2 (6 bases). With 5 bases removed from V and 3 bases from J, the gap between germline ends came to 13 bases. The CDR3 covers 14 residues. Germline lookup yields CDR1 PRHDT and CDR2 FYEKMQ (reference sequence).

As concerns this clone: Other DNA sequences in this sample translate to the same CDR3. The V gene is TRBV9, the J gene TRBJ2-3; D is unresolved. There are 14 residues in the CDR3. The V and J ends lost 0 bases and 2 bases respectively, with 7 bases between them. Germline CDR1 SGDLS, CDR2 YYNGEE. CDR3 loop: CASSVDDFTDTQYF. The CDR3 DNA follows: TGTGCCAGCAGCGTAGATGACTTCACAGATACGCAGTATTTT.

The V call is TRBV4-2, the J call TRBJ2-1; 9 positions agree with TRBD1. Germline values: CDR1 LGHNA, CDR2 YNFKEQ. V was clipped by 0 bases and J by 6 bases; unmatched bases: 6. The CDR3 contains 16 residues. The CDR3 loop is CASSQDIGTGINEQFF. For the CDR3, the DNA is TGTGCCAGCAGCCAAGATATCGGGACAGGGATCAATGAGCAGTTCTTC.

The rearrangement uses TRBV7-8 and TRBJ1-4, with TRBD1 matching over 9 bases. J lost 1 base, V lost 5 bases, and 5 bases had no gene match. Per the germline V gene, CDR1 is SGHVS and CDR2 is FQNEAQ. The CDR3 consists of 16 residues. In DNA, the CDR3 is TGTGCCAGCAGCACCGACAGGGGGGTAACTAATGAAAAACTGTTTTTT. It specifies CASSTDRGVTNEKLFF.

The chain joins TRBV28 to TRBJ2-7; maybe TRBD1 (6 bases). In germline, CDR1 is MDHEN, CDR2 SYDVKM. The V end lost 5 bases, the J end lost 0 bases, and 17 bases lay between the germline ends. The CDR3 is 16 residues long. The CDR3 sequence: CASSPDGGGPSYEQYF. The CDR3 nucleotides read TGTGCCAGCAGTCCAGATGGGGGCGGGCCCTCCTACGAGCAGTACTTC.

The sample holds one count of this clone. The CDR3 coding sequence is TGTGCCAGCAGTTCTGTAGCGGGAGCGTTGTACGAGCAGTACTTC. Residues: CASSSVAGALYEQYF. The chain joins TRBV27 to TRBJ2-7; 9 nucleotides align to TRBD2. In germline, CDR1 is MNHEY, CDR2 SMNVEV (reference sequence). Trimming at V came to 4 bases and at J to 4 bases, leaving 8 bases not matched to a gene. The CDR3 length is 15 residues.

The chain employs TRBV2 and TRBJ2-7; maybe TRBD2 (5 bases). Germline CDR1 and CDR2: SNHLY and FYNNEI. This CDR3 has 12 residues. The ends were cut back, 9 bases at V and 4 bases at J, with 13 bases in the middle. CDR3 DNA sequence: TGTGCCAGTAACGAGCCGGGGTACGAGCAGTACTTC. It specifies CASNEPGYEQYF. The full variable domain, its missing parts supplied by reference TRBV2 and TRBJ2-7, is EPEVTQTPSHQVTQMGQEVILRCVPISNHLYFYWYRQILGQKVEFLVSFYNNEISEKSEIFDDQFSVERPDGSNFTLKIRSTKLEDSAMYFCASNEPGYEQYFGPGTRLTVT.

As DNA, the CDR3 is TGCGCCAGCAGTGAGGGGAACTATGGCTACACCTTC. Protein: CASSEGNYGYTF. The rearrangement uses TRBV10-2 and TRBJ1-2; D not certain. The CDR3 spans 12 residues. V was shortened by 2 bases and J by 2 bases, with 3 bases between the two germline ends. Germline CDR1 reads WSHSY; CDR2 reads SAAADI.

The rearrangement joins TRBV28 to TRBJ2-1; 7 bases agree with TRBD2. CDR1 is MDHEN, CDR2 SYDVKM, per germline. Germline trimming cut 3 bases from V and 3 bases from J; bases unmatched to any gene: 14. CDR3 length equals 18 residues. The CDR3 nucleotides read TGTGCCAGCAGTTTCATGGGGGGGTCAGTTGGGAACTACAATGAGCAGTTCTTC. Protein sequence: CASSFMGGSVGNYNEQFF. Using reference TRBV28 and TRBJ2-1 for the parts outside the CDR3, the full variable domain is DVKVTQSSRYLVKRTGEKVFLECVQDMDHENMFWYRQDPGLGLRLIYFSYDVKMKEKGDIPEGYSVSREKKERFSLILESASTNQTSMYLCASSFMGGSVGNYNEQFFGPGTRLTVL.

The table lists this clone with a count of one. The chain has TRBV7-8 and TRBJ2-1; D assignment may be TRBD1 or TRBD2 (5 bases each). The CDR3 is 16 residues long. V dropped 2 bases and J dropped 7 bases, with 18 bases sitting between them. From germline, CDR1 is SGHVS and CDR2 FQNEAQ. This CDR3 is CASSLNPSDRGNEQFF. The CDR3 DNA reads TGTGCCAGCAGCTTAAATCCAAGTGACAGAGGGAATGAGCAGTTCTTC.

The chain couples TRBV28 to TRBJ1-3; D call uncertain. CDR3 length equals 13 residues. Between the trimmed V and J ends, which lost 6 bases and 2 bases, there was a span of 8 bases. CDR1 is MDHEN and CDR2 is SYDVKM in the germline V gene. The chain's CDR3 is CASSGAPGNTIYF. The CDR3 region has the DNA TGTGCCAGCAGCGGAGCTCCTGGAAACACCATATATTTT.

This chain links TRBV4-3 with TRBJ2-1; 14 bases map to TRBD2. Looked up from germline, CDR1 is LGHNA and CDR2 is YSLEER. V dropped 5 bases and J dropped 8; count of bases not matched to a gene: 2. CDR3 length equals 14 residues. The CDR3 nucleotides are TGCGCCAGCAGCAAGGGACTAGCGGGAGATGAGCAGTTCTTC. Translation: CASSKGLAGDEQFF.

The chain employs TRBV7-2 and TRBJ2-1; 9 bases line up with TRBD2. This CDR3 region has 15 residues. V lost 5 bases, J lost 0 bases, and 2 bases stayed unmatched. Germline V gene sequence: CDR1 SGHTA, CDR2 FQGNSA. The CDR3 DNA sequence: TGTGCCAGCAGCGTTAGCGGGAGCTCCTACAATGAGCAGTTCTTC. Encoded protein: CASSVSGSSYNEQFF.

The chain combines TRBV13 with TRBJ2-1, with 9 bases that match TRBD1. V was clipped by 5 bases and J by 0 bases; unmatched bases: 14. CDR3 size: 19 residues. Germline loops: CDR1 PRHDT, CDR2 FYEKMQ (reference sequence). The CDR3 here is CASSDRDREVIGSYNEQFF. The CDR3, as DNA: TGTGCCAGCAGCGACCGGGACAGGGAGGTAATTGGCTCCTACAATGAGCAGTTCTTC.

This clone was picked up one time. The chain carries TRBV11-2 and TRBJ1-1; TRBD1 might be the D (5 bases). The length of the CDR3 is 13 residues. Trimming pared 5 bases from V and 1 base from J, leaving 8 bases between. Germline values: CDR1 SGHAT, CDR2 FQNNGV. CDR3 DNA sequence: TGTGCCAGCAGCCCTCAGGGGAACACTGAAGCTTTCTTT. Its translation: CASSPQGNTEAFF.

The chain links TRBV12-5 to TRBJ2-3, with D perhaps TRBD2 (5 bases). The CDR3 spans 14 residues. V lost 5 bases and J 1 base, leaving 10 bases between the germline ends. CDR1 is LGHNT, CDR2 FRNRAP, per germline. This CDR3 is CASGPGGRTDTQYF. DNA for the CDR3: TGTGCTAGTGGTCCGGGCGGGCGCACAGATACGCAGTATTTT. Combining the CDR3 with reference TRBV12-5 and TRBJ2-3 gives the whole variable domain DARVTQTPRHKVTEMGQEVTMRCQPILGHNTVFWYRQTMMQGLELLAYFRNRAPLDDSGMPKDRFSAEMPDATLATLKIQPSEPRDSAVYFCASGPGGRTDTQYFGPGTRLTVL.

The rearrangement links TRBV7-2 to TRBJ1-3; TRBD1 is a possible D gene (5 bases). Germline values: CDR1 SGHTA, CDR2 FQGNSA. This CDR3 is 19 amino acids long. Trimming removed 3 bases from V and 0 bases from J, with 21 bases in between. The CDR3 nucleotides are TGTGCCAGCAGCTTCGACAGACTGGACACACCTGACTCTGGAAACACCATATATTTT. It encodes CASSFDRLDTPDSGNTIYF.

This chain joins TRBV4-3 and TRBJ2-7; D gene ambiguous. Germline V gives CDR1 LGHNA, CDR2 YSLEER. Trimming cost V 1 base and J 0 bases, with 13 bases left between them. The CDR3 is 16 amino acids. The CDR3 DNA is TGCGCCAGCAGCCAAGTCCTGGGCGAGAGCTCCTACGAGCAGTACTTC. Its translation is CASSQVLGESSYEQYF.